One T cell receptor beta chain is described in this entry. Per the germline V gene, CDR1 is MDHEN and CDR2 is SYDVKM. CDR3 length: 13 residues. The V end was cut by 6 bases, the J end by 10 bases, with 13 bases between. This entry is derived from a study of CD8 T cells in Susac syndrome. Reverse transcription of roughly 0.45 to 1 ug RNA was performed with random hexamers. Multiplex PCR with immunoSEQ amplified the TCR beta CDR3 across 54 Vbeta and 13 Jbeta. TCRdb reprocessed the immunoSEQ multiplex PCR reads with MiXCR, giving one entry per CDR3 protein. The sample has over 130,000 distinct CDR3 sequences; roughly 94% are singletons.

The clonotype originates from a human donor with Susac syndrome. Material for sequencing was CD4+ T cells from PBMCs. This chain links TRBV28 with TRBJ1-6, with D possibly being TRBD1 (5 bases). The CDR3 reads CASRLDSLSPLHF. The CDR3 coding sequence is TGTGCCAGCAGGCTAGACAGTCTCTCACCCCTCCACTTT.